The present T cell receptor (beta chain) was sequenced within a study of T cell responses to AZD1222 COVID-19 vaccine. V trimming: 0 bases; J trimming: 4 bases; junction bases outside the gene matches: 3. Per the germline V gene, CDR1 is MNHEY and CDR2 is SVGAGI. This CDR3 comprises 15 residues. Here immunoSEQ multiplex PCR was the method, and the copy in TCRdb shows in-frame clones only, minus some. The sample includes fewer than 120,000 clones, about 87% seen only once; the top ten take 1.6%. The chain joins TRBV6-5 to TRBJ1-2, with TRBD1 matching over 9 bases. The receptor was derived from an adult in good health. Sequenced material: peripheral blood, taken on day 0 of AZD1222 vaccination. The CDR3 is CASSYSTGGIYGYTF. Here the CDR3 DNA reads TGTGCCAGCAGTTACTCGACAGGGGGAATCTATGGCTACACCTTC.